The present TCR beta chain was sequenced within a study of blood T cell repertoires in COVID-19 (dated by TCRdb to about 2020). Context from the whole study: Collaborator samples came from the United States, Italy and Spain and covered acute and convalescent phases of COVID-19. The material from the prospective study consisted of cDNA or gDNA derived from T cells, B-cell-depleted T cells, or PBMCs. Where available, HLA class I and class II types were obtained from metadata supplied by the sample provider rather than from assay-based typing. A freely available public database, intended as a resource for researchers studying the immune response to SARS-CoV-2, is where the repertoires were released. Sample metadata almost always included a de-identified subject ID, COVID-19 status, age in years and sex. Deeply sampled blood TCRbeta repertoires from subjects exposed to, actively infected with, or recovered from COVID-19 were included in the dataset. Samples were obtained from the ongoing ImmuneRACE study (first 160 participants) and from roughly 1,300 subjects provided by 6 global collaborators.

The investigation overall reported the following: How much clinical and demographic metadata was included differed by source and by participant, and the metadata was provided uncurated.

Participants in the prospective study were aged roughly 18 to 100 years, lived in about two dozen United States geographic areas, and enrolled through a virtual design. In the prospective study, participants were assigned to cohorts based on the clinical history participants reported in a screening survey and a study questionnaire. Exposed participants were defined as having been in contact with someone with a PCR-confirmed or clinician-diagnosed COVID-19 case within 2 weeks of study entry. Mobile phlebotomists in the prospective study collected whole blood, serum and a nasopharyngeal or oropharyngeal swab from every participant. Participants in the prospective study had the option to provide additional blood draws and questionnaires over a roughly 2-month period. Before DNA extraction, prospective study blood samples were shipped either frozen or at room temperature. The V end loses 6 bases and the J end loses 2 bases, and a stretch of 11 bases separates them. From cysteine to phenylalanine, the CDR3 is 14 amino acids long. Only the CDR3 region is kept as DNA, spanning 42 bases read in frame from base 1. According to the germline V gene (reference sequence), CDR1 reads LNHDA and CDR2 reads SQIVND.

Notes on this clone: The antigen it binds to is not known. The sample holds no much larger clone one base away, and base qualities are not on file.

TCRbeta CDR3 regions were amplified from genomic DNA using the immunoSEQ Assay, a bias-controlled multiplex PCR. Per the source publication's procedure: Within the assay, amplification of reference gene primers was used to estimate how many nucleated cells each sample contained. Sequence reads were collapsed and filtered to measure the absolute abundance of every unique TCRbeta CDR3 rearrangement. For each sample, productive Simpson clonality was calculated by taking the square root of Simpson's diversity index across productive rearrangements. TCRdb provides this immuneACCESS table in a form limited to in-frame rearrangements. Some clones are lacking; in checked studies, under half of them reflect an unresolved V gene, and why the rest are absent is not known. V and J calls plus clone size are reproduced from that table; the DNA served to infer D and trimming. Present in this sample are 350,000 to 500,000 clones, about 88% of which were seen just once. Of the sample, approximately 1.5% falls within the top ten clones.

This TCR derives from a woman aged 18-29 years who had been exposed to COVID-19. Material for sequencing was PBMCs or T cells enriched from blood (not recorded which). Recombination connected TRBV19 to TRBJ1-5; matching of 5 bases hints at TRBD1 as the D gene. Here is the DNA: TGTGCCAGTAGGGGGGGTCGGGGCAATCAGCCCCAGCATTTT. This gives the protein CASRGGRGNQPQHF.